The 20 T cell receptor beta chains listed next were all sequenced from one sample in a study of T cells in women clearing cervical HPV infection (dated by TCRdb to 2016 to 2019). Library creation used the immunoSEQ multiplex PCR assay. TCRdb provides this immuneACCESS table in a form limited to in-frame rearrangements. Some clones are lacking; in checked studies, under half of them reflect an unresolved V gene, and why the rest are absent is not known. The table kept for this sample lists under 50,000 clones. The top ten clones comprise around 4.9% of the sample. The sequencing input was blood buffy coat. The receptors were gathered from a woman between 18 and 70 years old with a cervical HPV16 infection that either progressed to CIN3+ or cleared (not recorded which).

Turning to this clone: The read stops 3 residues short of the end of the CDR3; the missing end is completed from the germline J gene. V is TRBV20-1 and J is TRBJ2-7, with 12 bases fitting TRBD2. This CDR3 region has 15 residues. Trimming removed 2 bases from V and 2 bases from J; junction bases left unmatched: 4. The germline V gene has CDR1 DFQATT and CDR2 SNEGSKA (reference sequence). CDR3 sequence reads: CSARTSGGRTYEQYF. The sequenced CDR3 bases are TGCAGTGCTAGAACTAGCGGGGGGCGCACCTACGAG.

Here the CDR3 reads CASSRTGALNEQFF. The sequenced part of the CDR3 DNA is TGTGCCAGCAGCCGAACAGGGGCCCTCAATGAG. The chain links TRBV14 to TRBJ2-1; 7 bases align to TRBD1. The missing CDR3 end, 3 residues past where the read stops, is filled in from the germline J gene. The CDR3 contains 14 residues. V gave up 4 bases and J gave up 6 bases; unmatched junction bases: 6. Looked up from germline, CDR1 is SGHDN and CDR2 is FVKESK.

With regard to this clone: With the read ending 3 residues before the CDR3 end, the germline J gene is used to fill in that end. The chain recombines TRBV6-1 with TRBJ1-2, with D possibly TRBD1 on 6 matching bases. The CDR3 has 13 amino acids. The germline V gene has CDR1 MNHNS and CDR2 SASEGT. V lost 2 bases to trimming and J lost 6 bases, with 10 bases between them. The DNA read from the CDR3 is TGTGCCAGCAGTGAATCCAGGGGACATGGC. Protein product: CASSESRGHG. The CDR3 in full is CASSESRGHGYTF.

Frequency places this clone as medium-sized. Read sequence stops 3 residues before the CDR3 end, and the germline J gene provides the missing end. Different DNA sequences within this sample yield the same CDR3. The rearrangement links TRBV14 to TRBJ2-2, with D unclear. Germline CDR1 is SGHDN and CDR2 is FVKESK. CDR3 length equals 14 residues. Trimming cost V 6 bases and J 1 base, with 9 bases left between them. Here the CDR3 reads CASRRTVNTGELFF. The covered CDR3 bases are TGTGCCAGCAGGAGAACAGTGAACACCGGGGAG.

Comment on this clone: The observed sequence ends 3 residues before the CDR3 terminus, with the missing tail filled in from the germline J gene. The J gene is TRBJ2-3, the V gene TRBV29-1; a possible D gene is TRBD2 (5 bases). Trimming removed 4 bases from V and 0 bases from J, with 8 bases in between. Per the germline V gene, CDR1 is SQVTM and CDR2 is ANQGSEA. The CDR3 covers 13 residues. This CDR3 is CSVVPGSTDTQYF. CDR3 bases read: TGCAGCGTTGTTCCGGGGAGCACAGATACG.

Comment on this clone: The read falls 3 residues short of the CDR3 end, and the missing part is taken from the germline J gene. The rearrangement uses TRBV12-3 or TRBV12-4 and TRBJ2-5; no clear D. Trimming stripped 6 bases from V and 7 bases from J, with 15 bases between. The CDR3 totals 13 residues. The CDR3: CASSLETPGTQYF. The sequenced CDR3 bases are TGTGCCAGCAGCCTAGAGACGCCTGGGACC.

About this clone: From the germline J gene comes the end of the CDR3, since the read stops 3 residues before it. The chain couples TRBV14 to TRBJ1-3, with D possibly TRBD1 on 6 matching bases. V lost 3 bases to trimming and J lost 0 bases, with 15 bases between them. The CDR3 runs to 17 residues. Germline lookup yields CDR1 SGHDN and CDR2 FVKESK. The DNA read from the CDR3 is TGTGCCAGCAGCCACCTACAGGGATACCGCTCTGGAAACACC. This translates into CASSHLQGYRSGNT. The complete CDR3 protein is CASSHLQGYRSGNTIYF. Filled out from reference TRBV14 and TRBJ1-3, the complete variable domain reads EAGVTQFPSHSVIEKGQTVTLRCDPISGHDNLYWYRRVMGKEIKFLLHFVKESKQDESGMPNNRFLAERTGGTYSTLKVQPAELEDSGVYFCASSHLQGYRSGNTIYFGEGSWLTVV.

About this clone itself: The read finishes 3 residues shy of the CDR3 end, and the germline J gene is used to complete it. The rearrangement joins TRBV19 to TRBJ2-1, with D perhaps TRBD2 (5 bases). Germline V lookup: CDR1 LNHDA, CDR2 SQIVND (reference sequence). This CDR3 is 11 amino acids long. V was pared by 4 bases and J by 9 bases, with 7 bases between. Incomplete CDR3 DNA: TGTGCCAGTAGTAGGACTCCTGAG. Translated, it gives CASSRTPE. The complete CDR3 reads CASSRTPEQFF.

On this clone: The read ends 3 residues shy of where the CDR3 ends; the end is completed using the germline J gene. The chain carries TRBV19 and TRBJ1-1; TRBD1 agrees at 9 bases. The J segment lost 4 bases and the V segment lost 7 bases, leaving 7 bases of the junction unmatched. Germline V gives CDR1 LNHDA, CDR2 SQIVND (reference sequence). The CDR3 is made up of 14 amino acids. The CDR3 DNA, read in part, is TGTGCCAGTACTTCACAGGGGGCCGGCACTGAA. This encodes CASTSQGAGTE. Given in full, the CDR3 is CASTSQGAGTEAFF.

CDR3 region: CASSLEGNREKLFF. CDR3 DNA (partial): TGTGCCAGCAGCTTGGAGGGGAATCGTGAAAAA. The rearrangement links TRBV5-6 to TRBJ1-4; perhaps TRBD1 as D (5 bases). The read halts 3 residues ahead of the CDR3 end, with the missing end drawn from the germline J gene. Trimming removed 0 bases at V and 7 bases at J, with 10 bases between. The CDR3 spans 14 residues. The V gene's germline CDR1 is SGHDT and CDR2 YYEEEE.

The CDR3 loop is CASSLDGAHANYGYTF. The covered CDR3 bases are TGTGCCAGCAGCTTAGATGGGGCCCATGCCAACTATGGC. The chain recombines TRBV7-3 with TRBJ1-2, with D possibly matching TRBD1 (5 bases). The missing CDR3 end, 3 residues past where the read stops, is filled in from the germline J gene. The CDR3 is 16 residues long. The germline CDR1 and CDR2 sequences are SGHTA and FQGTGA. Deletions cut 2 bases from V and 2 bases from J, with 15 bases between.

Notes on this clone: The CDR3 extends 3 residues past the end of the read, so its final part is completed from the germline J gene. The chain employs TRBV20-1 and TRBJ2-7; D possibly corresponds to TRBD1 (5 bases). This CDR3 is built from 14 residues. Germline values: CDR1 DFQATT, CDR2 SNEGSKA (reference sequence). V gave up 0 bases and J gave up 1 base, with 10 bases separating them. The CDR3: CSARDRQGSYEQYF. The sequenced CDR3 bases are TGCAGTGCTAGAGATCGTCAGGGATCCTACGAG.

In regard to this clone: The read finishes 3 residues shy of the CDR3 end, and the germline J gene is used to complete it. This chain links TRBV29-1 with TRBJ2-3, with 15 bases lining up with TRBD2. V lost 6 bases and J lost 0; bases outside the gene matches: 7. CDR3 size: 17 residues. Looked up from germline, CDR1 is SQVTM and CDR2 is ANQGSEA. The CDR3 DNA, read in part, is TGCAGCGTGCCCCGGACTAGCGGGGGGGTTAGCACAGATACG. It yields the protein CSVPRTSGGVSTDT. The whole CDR3 region reads CSVPRTSGGVSTDTQYF.

Concerning this clone: The CDR3 goes on 3 residues after the read ends, and that part is filled in from the germline J gene. This chain connects TRBV7-2 to TRBJ2-1; perhaps D is TRBD1 or TRBD2 (6 bases each). Trimming removed 4 bases at V and 6 bases at J, with 16 bases between. This CDR3 region has 15 residues. Germline CDR1 reads SGHTA; CDR2 reads FQGNSA. CDR3 DNA, as far as it was read: TGTGCCAGCAGCTCTGGCGGGACAAATTTCAATGAG. Amino acids: CASSSGGTNFNE. The whole CDR3 protein is CASSSGGTNFNEQFF.

Concerning this clone itself: The read finishes 3 residues shy of the CDR3 end, and the germline J gene is used to complete it. The chain has TRBV19 and TRBJ2-2; 8 bases map to TRBD2. J gave up 5 bases and V 0 bases, and 5 bases lay outside the gene matches. The CDR3 is 16 amino acids. Germline V gives CDR1 LNHDA, CDR2 SQIVND (reference sequence). CDR3 DNA, as far as it was read: TGTGCCAGTAGTATAGATGGCGGGGGGTTAACCGGGGAG. This sequence encodes CASSIDGGGLTGE. The entire CDR3 is CASSIDGGGLTGELFF.

Worth noting for this clone: The read halts 3 residues ahead of the CDR3 end, with the missing end drawn from the germline J gene. The V call is TRBV5-1, the J call TRBJ2-3; D possibly corresponds to TRBD1 (7 bases). From germline, CDR1 is SGHRS and CDR2 YFSETQ. V dropped 7 bases and J dropped 0 bases, with 12 bases sitting between them. The CDR3 loop spans 14 amino acids. The CDR3 sequence is CASAAGQSTDTQYF. The covered CDR3 bases are TGCGCCAGCGCGGCGGGACAGAGCACAGATACG.

To note about this clone: The read ends 3 residues shy of where the CDR3 ends; the end is completed using the germline J gene. This chain uses TRBV5-1 with TRBJ2-3; 9 nucleotides align to TRBD2. V was pared by 4 bases and J by 2 bases, with 11 bases of the junction left unmatched. CDR3 length: 17 amino acids. Germline loops: CDR1 SGHRS, CDR2 YFSETQ. CDR3 sequence: CASSPPVLAGNTDTQYF. The covered CDR3 bases are TGCGCCAGCAGCCCCCCAGTTCTAGCGGGGAACACAGATACG.

About this clone: One end of the junction does not line up with germline, which may come from a read error. With the read ending 3 residues before the CDR3 end, the germline J gene is used to fill in that end. This sequence joins TRBV7-4 and TRBJ2-3; 12 bases are a match to TRBD2. The CDR3 has 14 amino acids. Germline V gene lookup returns CDR1 SGHVT and CDR2 SQSDAQ. The sequenced part of the CDR3 DNA is TGTGCCAGCAGCCTAGCGGGGGGGGCAGATACG. This translates into CASSLAGGADT. The entire CDR3 protein reads CASSLAGGADTQYF.

As for this clone: The read gets to within 3 residues of the CDR3 end, and the germline J gene fills in the rest. The chain carries TRBV6-1 and TRBJ2-1, with a weak D call TRBD1 (6 bases). This CDR3 comprises 13 residues. Germline V gene data show CDR1 as MNHNS and CDR2 as SASEGT. V lost 1 base and J lost 8, with 9 bases in between. CDR3 sequence: CASSEEGHDEQFF. The DNA read from the CDR3 is TGTGCCAGCAGTGAAGAGGGACACGATGAG.

A note on this clone: The CDR3 end lies 3 residues beyond the end of the read and is filled in from the germline J gene. The rearrangement uses TRBV12-3 or TRBV12-4 and TRBJ2-5; 8 nucleotides line up with TRBD1. CDR3 length: 13 residues. The trim removed 3 bases at V and 5 bases at J, leaving 2 bases unmatched. The CDR3 is CASSLTGAETQYF. The part of the CDR3 DNA that was read is TGTGCCAGCAGTTTGACAGGGGCGGAGACC.